A single sample is the source of the 2 T cell receptor beta chains below, sequenced in a study of blood T cells in healthy people across ages. Together with a sample-barcoded 5' primer, a J-beta primer mix was included in a second PCR lasting roughly 6 to 12 cycles. TCRdb re-called the 5' RACE reads through MiXCR, storing one row per CDR3 protein. This table holds 600,000 to 900,000 distinct CDR3 sequences, roughly 24% found once. These sequences were also reported in another study, on T cells of mothers and their children.

Specimen: blood. The receptors come from a boy aged 5-17 years in good health.

Many counts were recorded for this clonotype. The chain uses TRBV5-1 and TRBJ1-4; D gene unclear. Germline V gene sequence: CDR1 SGHRS, CDR2 YFSETQ. The V end lost 3 bases, the J end lost 7 bases, and 10 bases lay between the germline ends. The CDR3 length is 13 residues. CDR3 nucleotide sequence: TGCGCCAGCAGCTACGGGTCCGGTGAAAAACTGTTTTTT. Translating it yields CASSYGSGEKLFF.

The V and J genes are TRBV20-1 and TRBJ2-7; 9 positions agree with TRBD2. The J call may be wrong; the DNA end is better matched by TRBJ2-5. The CDR3 length is 16 residues. Looked up from germline, CDR1 is DFQATT and CDR2 is SNEGSKA (reference sequence). CDR3 DNA sequence: TGCAGCGGGTCAATCGGCGGGGGGGATTTCCAAGAGACCCAGTACTTC. Its protein is CSGSIGGGDFQETQYF.